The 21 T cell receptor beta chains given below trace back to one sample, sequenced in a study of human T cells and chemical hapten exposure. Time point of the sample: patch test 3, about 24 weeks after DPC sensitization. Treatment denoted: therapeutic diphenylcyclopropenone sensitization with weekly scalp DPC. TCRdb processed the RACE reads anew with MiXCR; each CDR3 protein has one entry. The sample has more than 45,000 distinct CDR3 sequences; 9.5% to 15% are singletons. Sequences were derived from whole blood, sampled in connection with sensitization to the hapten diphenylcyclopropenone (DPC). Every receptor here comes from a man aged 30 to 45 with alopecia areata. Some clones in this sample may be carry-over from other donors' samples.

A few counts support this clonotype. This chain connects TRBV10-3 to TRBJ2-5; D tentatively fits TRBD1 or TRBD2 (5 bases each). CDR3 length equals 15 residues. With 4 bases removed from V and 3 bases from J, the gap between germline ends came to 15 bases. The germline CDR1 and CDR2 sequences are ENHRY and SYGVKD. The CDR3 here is CAISVGTRPKETQYF. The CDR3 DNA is TGTGCCATCAGTGTCGGGACCCGCCCAAAAGAGACCCAGTACTTC.

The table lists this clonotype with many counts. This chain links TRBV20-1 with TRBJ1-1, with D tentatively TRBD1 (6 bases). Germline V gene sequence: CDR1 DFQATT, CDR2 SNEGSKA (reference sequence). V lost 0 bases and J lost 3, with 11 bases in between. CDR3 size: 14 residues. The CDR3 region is CSAREQGVHTEAFF. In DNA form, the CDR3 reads TGCAGTGCTAGAGAACAGGGTGTACACACTGAAGCTTTCTTT.

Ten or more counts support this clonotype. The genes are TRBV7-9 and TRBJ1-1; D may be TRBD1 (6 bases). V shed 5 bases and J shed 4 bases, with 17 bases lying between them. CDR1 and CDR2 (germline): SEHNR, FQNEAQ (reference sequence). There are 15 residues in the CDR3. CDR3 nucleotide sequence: TGTGCCAGCAGCCCAAACAGGGTGGCTAGCACTGAAGCTTTCTTT. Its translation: CASSPNRVASTEAFF.

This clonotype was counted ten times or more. The CDR3 is CASRSLWTSGGSSYNEQFF. The CDR3 DNA sequence: TGTGCCAGCAGGTCACTGTGGACTAGCGGGGGGAGCTCCTACAATGAGCAGTTCTTC. The rearrangement links TRBV6-6 to TRBJ2-1; TRBD2 aligns across 14 bases. V shed 6 bases, J shed 0 bases, and the junction held 10 bases outside the gene matches. CDR1 and CDR2 from the germline V gene are MNHNY and SVGAGI (reference sequence). The length of the CDR3 is 19 residues.

CDR3 region: CASSIRPYSNQPQHF. The CDR3 DNA is TGTGCCAGTAGTATACGGCCTTATAGCAATCAGCCCCAGCATTTT. The chain has TRBV19 and TRBJ1-5, with D unclear. The CDR3 is made up of 15 amino acids. Trimming stripped 2 bases from V and 0 bases from J, with 8 bases between. Germline loops: CDR1 LNHDA, CDR2 SQIVND (reference sequence). The variable domain in full, with the rest retrieved from reference TRBV19 and TRBJ1-5, is DGGITQSPKYLFRKEGQNVTLSCEQNLNHDAMYWYRQDPGQGLRLIYYSQIVNDFQKGDIAEGYSVSREKKESFPLTVTSAQKNPTAFYLCASSIRPYSNQPQHFGDGTRLSIL.

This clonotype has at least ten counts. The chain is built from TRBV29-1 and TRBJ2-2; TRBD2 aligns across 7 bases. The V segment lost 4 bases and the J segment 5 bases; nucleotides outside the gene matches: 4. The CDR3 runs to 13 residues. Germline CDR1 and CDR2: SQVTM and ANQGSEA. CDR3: CSVATAGTGELFF. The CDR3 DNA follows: TGCAGCGTTGCCACAGCGGGGACCGGGGAGCTGTTTTTT.

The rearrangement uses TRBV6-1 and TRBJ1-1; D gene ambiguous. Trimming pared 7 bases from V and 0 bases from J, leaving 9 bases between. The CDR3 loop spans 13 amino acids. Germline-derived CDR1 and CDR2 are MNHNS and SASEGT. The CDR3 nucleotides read TGTGCCAGCACCGCAGAGGTGAACACTGAAGCTTTCTTT. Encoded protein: CASTAEVNTEAFF.

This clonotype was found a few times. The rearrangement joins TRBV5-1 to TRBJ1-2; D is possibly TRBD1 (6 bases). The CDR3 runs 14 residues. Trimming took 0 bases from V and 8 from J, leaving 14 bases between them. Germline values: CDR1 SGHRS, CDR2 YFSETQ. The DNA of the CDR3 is TGCGCCAGCAGCTTGGCCATGGGGGCGACCGGCTACACCTTC. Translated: CASSLAMGATGYTF. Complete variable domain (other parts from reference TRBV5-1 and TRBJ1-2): KAGVTQTPRYLIKTRGQQVTLSCSPISGHRSVSWYQQTPGQGLQFLFEYFSETQRNKGNFPGRFSGRQFSNSRSEMNVSTLELGDSALYLCASSLAMGATGYTFGSGTRLTVV.

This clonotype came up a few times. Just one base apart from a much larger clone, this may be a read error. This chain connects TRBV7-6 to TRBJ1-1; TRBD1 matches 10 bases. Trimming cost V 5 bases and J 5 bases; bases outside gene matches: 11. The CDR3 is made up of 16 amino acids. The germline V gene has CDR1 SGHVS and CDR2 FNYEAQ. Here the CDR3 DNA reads TGTGCCAGCAGCCCCCGACAGGGGGCCATGGGGACTGAAGCTTTCTTT. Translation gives CASSPRQGAMGTEAFF.

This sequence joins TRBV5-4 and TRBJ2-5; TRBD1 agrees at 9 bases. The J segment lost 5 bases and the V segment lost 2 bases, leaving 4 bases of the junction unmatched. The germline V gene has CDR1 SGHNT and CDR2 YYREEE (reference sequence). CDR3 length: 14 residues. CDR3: CASSFRDRDETQYF. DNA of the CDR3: TGTGCCAGCAGCTTCCGGGACAGGGATGAGACCCAGTACTTC.

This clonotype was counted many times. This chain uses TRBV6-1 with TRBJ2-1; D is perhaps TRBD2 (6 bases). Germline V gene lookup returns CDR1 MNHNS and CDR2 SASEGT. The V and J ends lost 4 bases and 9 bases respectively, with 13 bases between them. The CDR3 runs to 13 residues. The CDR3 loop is CASSGQEGGEQFF. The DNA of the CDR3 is TGTGCCAGCAGTGGCCAGGAGGGAGGTGAGCAGTTCTTC.

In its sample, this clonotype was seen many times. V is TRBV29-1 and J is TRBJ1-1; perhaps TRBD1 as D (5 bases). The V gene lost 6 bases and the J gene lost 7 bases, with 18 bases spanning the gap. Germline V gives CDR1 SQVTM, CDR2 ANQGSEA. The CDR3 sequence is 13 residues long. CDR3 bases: TGCAGCGTGGGGGACCCAGGCCGGCGTGAAGCTTTCTTT. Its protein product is CSVGDPGRREAFF.

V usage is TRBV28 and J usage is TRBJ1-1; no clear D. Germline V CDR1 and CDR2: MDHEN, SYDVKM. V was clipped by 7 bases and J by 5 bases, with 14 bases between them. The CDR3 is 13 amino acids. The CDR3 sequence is CASISVGGTEAFF. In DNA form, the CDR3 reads TGTGCCAGCATAAGTGTGGGAGGGACTGAAGCTTTCTTT.

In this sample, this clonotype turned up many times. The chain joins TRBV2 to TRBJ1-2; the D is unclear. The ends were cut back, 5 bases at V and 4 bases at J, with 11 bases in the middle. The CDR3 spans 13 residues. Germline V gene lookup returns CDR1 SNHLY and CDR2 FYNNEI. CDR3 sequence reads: CASSPAPRYGYTF. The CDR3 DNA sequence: TGTGCCAGCAGTCCCGCGCCCCGCTATGGCTACACCTTC.

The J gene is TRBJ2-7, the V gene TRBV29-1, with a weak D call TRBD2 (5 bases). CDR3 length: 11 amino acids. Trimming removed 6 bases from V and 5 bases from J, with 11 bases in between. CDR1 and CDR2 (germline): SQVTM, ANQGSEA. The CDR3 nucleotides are TGCAGCGTCGGGAATAGCCACGAGCAGTACTTC. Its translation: CSVGNSHEQYF.

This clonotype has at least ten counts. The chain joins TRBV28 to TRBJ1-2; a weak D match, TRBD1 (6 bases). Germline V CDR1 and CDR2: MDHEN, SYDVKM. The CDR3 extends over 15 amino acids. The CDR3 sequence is CASTGPRGQNYGYTF. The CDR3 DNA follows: TGTGCTAGTACGGGACCGCGGGGGCAGAACTATGGCTACACCTTC.

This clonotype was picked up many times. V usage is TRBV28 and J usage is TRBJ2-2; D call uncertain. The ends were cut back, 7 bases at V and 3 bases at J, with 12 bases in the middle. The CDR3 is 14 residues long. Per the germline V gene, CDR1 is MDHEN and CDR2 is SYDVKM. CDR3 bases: TGTGCCAGCACGAACCGCGGAGACACCGGGGAGCTGTTTTTT. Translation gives CASTNRGDTGELFF.

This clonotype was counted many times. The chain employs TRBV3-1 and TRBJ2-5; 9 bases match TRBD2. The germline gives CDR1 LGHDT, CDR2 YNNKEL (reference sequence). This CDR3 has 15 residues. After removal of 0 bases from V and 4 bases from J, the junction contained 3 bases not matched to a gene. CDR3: CASSQDSSGVETQYF. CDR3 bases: TGTGCCAGCAGCCAAGATTCTAGCGGGGTAGAGACCCAGTACTTC.

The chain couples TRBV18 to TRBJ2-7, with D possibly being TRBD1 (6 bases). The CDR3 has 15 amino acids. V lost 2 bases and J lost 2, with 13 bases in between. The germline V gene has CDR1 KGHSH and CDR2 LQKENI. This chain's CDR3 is CASSPRDTTPYEQYF. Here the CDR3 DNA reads TGTGCCAGCTCACCAAGGGACACAACTCCCTACGAGCAGTACTTC.

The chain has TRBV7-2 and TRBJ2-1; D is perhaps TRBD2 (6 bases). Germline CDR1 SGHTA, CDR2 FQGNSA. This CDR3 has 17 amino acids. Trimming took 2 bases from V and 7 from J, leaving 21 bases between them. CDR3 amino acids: CASSLSGTPGVWNEQFF. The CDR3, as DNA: TGTGCCAGCAGCTTATCCGGGACCCCGGGGGTATGGAATGAGCAGTTCTTC.

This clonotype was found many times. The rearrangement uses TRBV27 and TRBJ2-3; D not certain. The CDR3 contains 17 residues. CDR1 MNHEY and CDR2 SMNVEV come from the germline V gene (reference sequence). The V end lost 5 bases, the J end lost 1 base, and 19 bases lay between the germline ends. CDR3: CASSPGPHSYGTDTQYF. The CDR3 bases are TGTGCCAGCAGTCCTGGACCTCATTCGTACGGCACAGATACGCAGTATTTT.